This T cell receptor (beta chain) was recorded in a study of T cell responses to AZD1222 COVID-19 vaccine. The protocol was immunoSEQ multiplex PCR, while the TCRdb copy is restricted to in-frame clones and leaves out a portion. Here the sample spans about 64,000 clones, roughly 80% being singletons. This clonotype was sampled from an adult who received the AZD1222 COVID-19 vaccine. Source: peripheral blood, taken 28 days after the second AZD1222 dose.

The CDR3: CASSQPGQGMSSGYTF. CDR3 bases: TGCGCCAGCAGCCAACCGGGACAGGGAATGAGCTCGGGGTACACCTTC. V usage is TRBV4-1 and J usage is TRBJ1-2; 9 bases are a match to TRBD1. This CDR3 region has 16 residues. V shed 2 bases and J 11 bases; nucleotides not matched to a gene: 15. Germline loops: CDR1 MGHRA, CDR2 YSYEKL.